This T cell receptor beta chain was identified in a study of OX40 agonist ivuxolimab in advanced cancers. For context, the study as a whole: The costimulatory receptor OX40 (CD134) was targeted by ivuxolimab, a fully human IgG2 agonistic monoclonal antibody. Partial responses were achieved by three dose-escalation patients, of whom one had hepatocellular carcinoma and two had cutaneous melanoma. Intravenous ivuxolimab was administered to patients every 2 weeks at six dose levels: 0.01, 0.1, 0.3, 1.5, 3 and 10 mg/kg. The point of sequencing TCRbeta in the periphery was to test whether ivuxolimab changed TCR sequence diversity and drove clonal T-cell expansion. The paper reports the monotherapy dose-escalation portion (N = 52 patients) of the phase I ivuxolimab trial. Of the 52 patients in dose escalation, some 19 had hepatocellular carcinoma, around 15 had melanoma, 9 had renal cell carcinoma and 9 had head and neck cancer. In the dose-escalation cohort, nearly 85% of patients were male, and the mean age was approximately 60 years with a range of about 23 to 79. Prior anti-PD-1, anti-PD-L1 or anti-CTLA-4 therapy was permitted, and 30% to 50% of dose-escalation patients had received checkpoint inhibitors. General study outcomes and caveats: Low levels of normalized T-cell clonal expansion were also seen in some patients who did not respond. The antigen specificity of the clonally expanded peripheral T cells was not determined. Partial responders in the 0.1-3.0 mg/kg groups had among the lowest normalized peripheral clonal expansion, especially among CD8+ T cells. After ivuxolimab, CD8+ T cells had more expanded clones than CD4+ T cells on average. Clonal expansion of both CD4+ and CD8+ blood T cells was observed from baseline to week 6 at doses 0.1 to 3.0 mg/kg.

Genomic DNA was extracted from sorted cells for sequencing of the TCRbeta CDR3 region. TCRbeta CDR3 regions were sequenced using the immunoSEQ Assay. TCRdb re-hosts the immuneACCESS table, in-frame sequences only. Its copies lack some clones; in the studies checked, an unresolved V gene accounts for under half of them, and the cause for the rest is not known. Across this sample there are 85,000 to 130,000 clones, with 75% to 95% seen only once. The ten largest clones add up to 0.48% of the sample. CDR1 ENHRY and CDR2 SYGVKD are derived from the germline V gene. A distance of 11 bases separates the germline ends of V and J, which lose 0 bases and 3 bases respectively. There are 15 amino acids in the CDR3, from cysteine to phenylalanine inclusive. Solely the CDR3 DNA is kept, with 45 bases framed from the first base. As to this clone: Its antigen target is currently unknown. Per-base qualities were not stored, and no clone one base away is much larger.

Patients with autoimmune disease history or receiving systemic immunosuppression were excluded from the trial. Peripheral blood for TCR sequencing was collected from all dose cohorts at baseline, on cycle 4 day 1, and on cycle 7 day 1. The samples were taken from a phase I, first-in-human, multicenter, open-label dose-escalation trial of ivuxolimab. Adults with locally advanced or metastatic head and neck squamous cell, hepatocellular, melanoma or renal cell carcinoma were enrolled in the trial. Before TCR sequencing, CD4+ T cells and CD8+ T cells from peripheral blood were sorted into separate populations.

This sample comprised CD4+ or CD8+ T cells sorted from blood, obtained in a trial of the OX40 agonist ivuxolimab. This receptor was obtained from an adult with an advanced solid tumor such as melanoma, head and neck, liver or kidney cancer. The rearrangement joined TRBV10-3 to TRBJ1-2, with TRBD1 tentatively as D gene (5 bases match). The CDR3 sequence is CAISESEGAHYGYTF. The DNA is TGTGCCATCAGTGAGTCGGAAGGGGCCCACTATGGCTACACCTTC.